This T cell receptor (beta chain) derives from a study of persistence of HIV-infected CD4 T cells. Whole-study findings and limits: Antigen-responding cells were enriched for degenerate expanded CDR3beta sequences.

Concerning this clone itself: The antigen is unknown.

The CDR3 has 14 amino acids. Per the germline V gene, CDR1 is SGHDT and CDR2 is YYEEEE. Trimming stripped 4 bases from V and 4 bases from J, with 14 bases between. The stimulus was an HIV-1 Gag 15-mer peptide pool, about 1 ug/peptide/mL. CD40L/CD69 double-negative CD45RO-high memory CD4+ T cells were collected. The libraries were made with immunoSEQ version 4 in survey mode. Sequencing used immunoSEQ multiplex PCR; TCRdb keeps in-frame clones, though not all of them. This table holds about 36,000 clones, approximately 78% found once. The chain carries TRBV5-6 and TRBJ1-1, with D perhaps TRBD1 (6 bases). This sequence originates from an adult with HIV. The donor label of this sample is uncertain. Material: cultured CD4+ T cells from PBMCs, obtained from a patient who received antiretroviral therapy. For the CDR3, the DNA is TGTGCCAGCAGCCCACAGGGCAGGGGCACTGAAGCTTTCTTT. Its translation: CASSPQGRGTEAFF.